A single sample is the source of the 23 T cell receptor beta chains below, sequenced in a study of blood T cell repertoires in COVID-19. TCRdb keeps only in-frame clones here, not all; method: immunoSEQ multiplex PCR. This sample has about 140,000 clones, with nearly 80% found just once. What was sequenced was PBMCs or T cells enriched from blood (not recorded which). The receptors stem from a woman between 50 and 59 years old who had recovered from COVID-19.

This chain uses TRBV5-5 with TRBJ2-3, with D unresolved. The CDR3 covers 16 residues. The V end lost 1 base, the J end lost 1 base, and 13 bases lay between the germline ends. CDR1 is SGHKS, CDR2 YYEKEE, per germline (reference sequence). The CDR3 here is CASSLLFNTGTDTQYF. The DNA for the CDR3 is TGTGCCAGCAGCTTGCTGTTTAACACAGGCACAGATACGCAGTATTTT.

V and J are TRBV5-8 and TRBJ1-5; D not resolved. The CDR3 sequence is 12 residues long. V lost 3 bases, J lost 7 bases, and 8 bases lay in between. Germline CDR1 SGHTS, CDR2 YDEGEE. The DNA for the CDR3 is TGTGCCAGCAGCTCGAGGGAGCAGCCCCAGCATTTT. It specifies CASSSREQPQHF.

This chain links TRBV2 with TRBJ1-2, with 7 bases aligning to TRBD1. There are 15 residues in the CDR3. Germline-derived CDR1 and CDR2 are SNHLY and FYNNEI. J gave up 1 base and V 7 bases, and 9 bases lay outside the gene matches. This CDR3 is CASTEGTVLNYGYTF. The CDR3 bases are TGTGCCAGCACCGAGGGGACAGTGCTTAACTATGGCTACACCTTC.

This CDR3 reads CASKEAGGYNEQFF. CDR3 nucleotides: TGTGCCAGTAAAGAAGCGGGAGGTTACAATGAGCAGTTCTTC. This chain connects TRBV27 to TRBJ2-1, with 9 bases matching TRBD2. The germline gives CDR1 MNHEY, CDR2 SMNVEV (reference sequence). V shed 9 bases, J shed 4 bases, and the junction held 7 bases outside the gene matches. CDR3 length equals 14 residues.

The chain links TRBV2 to TRBJ2-5; 10 bases line up with TRBD1. The germline V gene has CDR1 SNHLY and CDR2 FYNNEI. This CDR3 contains 13 residues. V gave up 10 bases and J gave up 5 bases; unmatched junction bases: 7. The CDR3: CAIPTGGGETQYF. The CDR3 coding sequence is TGTGCCATCCCGACAGGGGGCGGGGAGACCCAGTACTTC. Together with reference TRBV2 and TRBJ2-5, the CDR3 gives the full variable domain: EPEVTQTPSHQVTQMGQEVILRCVPISNHLYFYWYRQILGQKVEFLVSFYNNEISEKSEIFDDQFSVERPDGSNFTLKIRSTKLEDSAMYFCAIPTGGGETQYFGPGTRLLVL.

CDR3 nucleotides: TGTGCCAGCAGCTTCCTGGACAGGGAAGAGACCCAGTACTTC. Its protein is CASSFLDREETQYF. J is TRBJ2-5 and V is TRBV7-9, with 8 bases that match TRBD1. The CDR3 is made up of 14 amino acids. After removal of 3 bases from V and 3 bases from J, the junction contained 3 bases not matched to a gene. The V gene's germline CDR1 is SEHNR and CDR2 FQNEAQ (reference sequence).

The V and J genes are TRBV19 and TRBJ1-5; no clear D gene. Germline V gene lookup returns CDR1 LNHDA and CDR2 SQIVND (reference sequence). CDR3 length equals 15 residues. V lost 4 bases and J lost 2, with 12 bases in between. CDR3 sequence reads: CASSREKAGNQPQHF. The DNA for the CDR3 is TGTGCCAGTAGTAGGGAGAAGGCTGGCAATCAGCCCCAGCATTTT.

There are a few counts of this clone. This chain uses TRBV13 with TRBJ1-5, with 9 positions matching TRBD1. This CDR3 spans 16 amino acids. V lost 2 bases, J lost 2 bases, and 4 bases stayed unmatched. Germline V gene sequence: CDR1 PRHDT, CDR2 FYEKMQ (reference sequence). The CDR3 loop reads CASSLRTGEGNQPQHF. For the CDR3, the DNA is TGTGCCAGCAGCTTAAGGACAGGGGAGGGCAATCAGCCCCAGCATTTT.

This chain uses TRBV19 with TRBJ1-5; perhaps TRBD1 as D (6 bases). V gave up 6 bases and J gave up 3 bases, with 15 bases separating them. This CDR3 region has 15 residues. Germline V gene lookup returns CDR1 LNHDA and CDR2 SQIVND (reference sequence). The CDR3: CASRTEAGANQPQHF. As DNA, the CDR3 is TGTGCCAGTAGGACTGAGGCAGGGGCCAATCAGCCCCAGCATTTT.

V gene TRBV24-1 combines with J gene TRBJ1-1, with TRBD1 matching 7 bases. The CDR3 is made up of 17 amino acids. The junction had 14 bases not matched to a gene; V was cut back by 7 bases and J by 1 base. CDR1 KGHDR and CDR2 SFDVKD come from the germline V gene. For the CDR3, the DNA is TGTGCCACCAGCGCAGGATCGAGGGGGCGCGGGAACACTGAAGCTTTCTTT. It translates to CATSAGSRGRGNTEAFF.

CDR3 region: CSASKGDRGNQPQHF. The CDR3 DNA sequence: TGCAGTGCTAGTAAGGGGGACAGAGGCAATCAGCCCCAGCATTTT. J is TRBJ1-5 and V is TRBV20-1; 7 nucleotides match TRBD1. This CDR3 region has 15 residues. V lost 3 bases and J lost 2; bases outside the gene matches: 7. CDR1 is DFQATT, CDR2 SNEGSKA, per germline (reference sequence).

The chain recombines TRBV4-2 with TRBJ1-3; D is possibly TRBD1 (5 bases). Trimming took 0 bases from V and 10 from J, leaving 16 bases between them. This CDR3 is 15 amino acids long. CDR1 is LGHNA and CDR2 is YNFKEQ in the germline V gene. In DNA, the CDR3 is TGTGCCAGCAGCCAAGATTTACGGCAGGGTATAACCATATATTTT. This codes for CASSQDLRQGITIYF.

This rearrangement joins TRBV11-3 to TRBJ1-2; 7 bases fit TRBD1. Per germline, CDR1 SGHNT and CDR2 YENEEA. J gave up 7 bases and V 5 bases, and 7 bases lay outside the gene matches. This CDR3 has 13 amino acids. The CDR3 region is CASSPGGTAGYTF. The CDR3 DNA sequence: TGTGCCAGCAGCCCAGGAGGGACAGCTGGCTACACCTTC.

The rearrangement links TRBV6-5 to TRBJ1-2; no reliable D call. CDR3 length: 15 amino acids. The germline gives CDR1 MNHEY, CDR2 SVGAGI. Trimming removed 2 bases at V and 4 bases at J, with 14 bases between. This CDR3 is CASSYVNTGAYGYTF. CDR3 nucleotides: TGTGCCAGCAGTTACGTGAACACCGGAGCCTATGGCTACACCTTC.

In this sample, this clone turned up once. The V and J genes are TRBV3-1 (or the pseudogene TRBV3-2) and TRBJ1-2; D unresolved. V was pared by 1 base and J by 5 bases, with 11 bases between. The CDR3 consists of 14 residues. Germline values: CDR1 LGHDT, CDR2 YNNKEL (reference sequence). The CDR3 reads CASSQVSGDYGYTF. The CDR3 nucleotides read TGTGCCAGCAGCCAAGTTTCGGGAGATTATGGCTACACCTTC.

Note on this clone: One end of the junction varies from germline; a read error may be responsible. This chain joins TRBV7-7 and TRBJ1-1; D is undetermined. This CDR3 region has 13 residues. From germline, CDR1 is SSHAT and CDR2 FNYEAQ (reference sequence). This CDR3 reads CASSSNMNTEAFF. Written as DNA, the CDR3 is TGTGCTAGCAGCTCTAATATGAACACTGAAGCTTTCTTT.

The chain joins TRBV30 to TRBJ2-5, with D maybe TRBD1 (6 bases). Deletions cut 2 bases from V and 4 bases from J, with 11 bases between. The length of the CDR3 is 13 residues. Germline V gene sequence: CDR1 GTSNPN, CDR2 SVGIG (reference sequence). Here the CDR3 reads CAWSLVGGETQYF. CDR3 coding DNA: TGTGCCTGGAGTTTGGTAGGGGGAGAGACCCAGTACTTC.

The CDR3: CASSLRTGWTQYF. CDR3 nucleotide sequence: TGTGCCAGCAGCTTAAGGACAGGGTGGACCCAGTACTTC. The chain joins TRBV7-9 to TRBJ2-5; 8 bases line up with TRBD1. In germline, CDR1 is SEHNR, CDR2 FQNEAQ (reference sequence). This CDR3 region has 13 residues. Trimming took 2 bases from V and 7 from J; bases not matched to a gene: 3.

The rearrangement uses TRBV9 and TRBJ2-2, with 8 bases matching TRBD2. This CDR3 has 14 amino acids. Looked up from germline, CDR1 is SGDLS and CDR2 is YYNGEE. V was pared by 6 bases and J by 6 bases, with 7 bases of the junction left unmatched. Here the CDR3 reads CASTGTRFSGELFF. The CDR3 nucleotides read TGTGCCAGCACAGGGACTAGATTTTCCGGGGAGCTGTTTTTT.

This chain connects TRBV7-6 to TRBJ2-2; D gene ambiguous. CDR3 length: 17 amino acids. Per the germline V gene, CDR1 is SGHVS and CDR2 is FNYEAQ. V shed 2 bases and J shed 0 bases, with 13 bases lying between them. The CDR3 is CASSLISDNANTGELFF. CDR3 nucleotide sequence: TGTGCCAGCAGCTTAATTTCAGACAACGCGAACACCGGGGAGCTGTTTTTT.

This clone was found a few times. The rearrangement links TRBV3-1 (or the pseudogene TRBV3-2) to TRBJ1-2; 9 bases are a match to TRBD1. This CDR3 is 15 amino acids long. Per germline, CDR1 LGHDT and CDR2 YNNKEL (reference sequence). The ends lost 3 bases at V and 10 bases at J; junction bases unmatched: 12. The CDR3 coding sequence is TGTGCCAGCAGCCATACCGGGACAGGGTTCATTGACTACACCTTC. Translating it yields CASSHTGTGFIDYTF.

This chain uses TRBV6-4 with TRBJ1-2, with 7 bases identical to TRBD1. CDR1 is MRHNA and CDR2 is SNTAGT in the germline V gene. Trimming removed 5 bases from V and 4 bases from J; junction bases left unmatched: 7. The CDR3 runs 14 residues. CDR3 in amino acids: CASSSTGWGYGYTF. For the CDR3, the DNA is TGTGCCAGCAGTTCGACAGGGTGGGGCTATGGCTACACCTTC.

The chain couples TRBV25-1 to TRBJ2-5; TRBD1 matches 7 bases. CDR3 size: 15 residues. V trimming: 10 bases; J trimming: 0 bases; junction bases outside the gene matches: 11. CDR1 is MGHDK, CDR2 SYGVNS, per germline. In DNA, the CDR3 is TGTGCCACATCCTACGGACAGGTGTACCAAGAGACCCAGTACTTC. Translation: CATSYGQVYQETQYF.